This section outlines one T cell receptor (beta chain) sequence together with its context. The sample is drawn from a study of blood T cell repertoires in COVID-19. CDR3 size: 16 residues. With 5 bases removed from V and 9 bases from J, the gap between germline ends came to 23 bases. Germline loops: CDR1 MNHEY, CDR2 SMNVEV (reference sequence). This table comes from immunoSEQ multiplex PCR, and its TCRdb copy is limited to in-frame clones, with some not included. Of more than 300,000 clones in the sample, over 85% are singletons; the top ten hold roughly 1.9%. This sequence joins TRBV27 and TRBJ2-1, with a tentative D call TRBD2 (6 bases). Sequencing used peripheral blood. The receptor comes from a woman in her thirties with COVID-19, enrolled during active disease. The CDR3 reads CASSTHLGGKEGEQFF. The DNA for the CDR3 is TGTGCCAGCAGTACCCATTTGGGGGGAAAGGAAGGTGAGCAGTTCTTC.